This T cell receptor (beta chain) appears in the sequencing data of a study of OX40 agonist ivuxolimab in advanced cancers. Study-wide background: Dosing consisted of intravenous ivuxolimab at 0.01 to 10 mg/kg every 2 weeks. Whole-study findings and limits: Low levels of normalized T-cell clonal expansion also appeared in some nonresponders. Averaged across samples, CD8+ T cells carried more expanded clones than CD4+ did.

Using immunoSEQ multiplex PCR, the repertoire was profiled, and TCRdb retains in-frame clones only, with some absent. The table lists roughly 60,000 clones, about 90% of them singletons. The CDR3 covers 15 residues. CDR1 LNHDA and CDR2 SQIVND come from the germline V gene (reference sequence). V was clipped by 2 bases and J by 1 base, with 6 bases between them. A word on this clone: Antigen specificity is unknown.

The sequences come from CD4+ or CD8+ T cells sorted from blood, collected in a trial of the OX40 agonist ivuxolimab. The TCR sequence derives from an adult with an advanced solid tumor such as melanoma, head and neck, liver or kidney cancer. The rearrangement joins TRBV19 to TRBJ2-6; TRBD2 is a possible D gene (6 bases). CDR3 in amino acids: CASSIRGSGANVLTF. The DNA for the CDR3 is TGTGCCAGTAGTATACGGGGGTCTGGGGCCAACGTCCTGACTTTC.